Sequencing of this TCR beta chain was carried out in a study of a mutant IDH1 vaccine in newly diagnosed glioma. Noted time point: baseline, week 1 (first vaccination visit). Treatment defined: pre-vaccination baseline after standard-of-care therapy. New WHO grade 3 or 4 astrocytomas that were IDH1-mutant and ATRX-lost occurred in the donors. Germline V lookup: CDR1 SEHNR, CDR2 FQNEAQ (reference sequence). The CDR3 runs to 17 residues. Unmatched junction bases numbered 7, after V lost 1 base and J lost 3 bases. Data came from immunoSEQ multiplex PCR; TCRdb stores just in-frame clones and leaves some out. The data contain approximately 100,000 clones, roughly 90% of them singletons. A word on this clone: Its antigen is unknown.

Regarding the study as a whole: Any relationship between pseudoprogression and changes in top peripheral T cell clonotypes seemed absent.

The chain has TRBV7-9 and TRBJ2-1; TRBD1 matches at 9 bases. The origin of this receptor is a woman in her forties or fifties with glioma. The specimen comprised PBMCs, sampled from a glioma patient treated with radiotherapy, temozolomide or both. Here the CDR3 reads CASSLVRPGQGYNEQFF. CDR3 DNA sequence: TGTGCCAGCAGCTTAGTCCGGCCGGGACAGGGCTACAATGAGCAGTTCTTC.